The rows below give T cell receptor beta chains drawn from one sample of a study of cytomegalovirus exposure and HLA in healthy donors. The protocol was immunoSEQ multiplex PCR, while the TCRdb copy is restricted to in-frame clones and leaves out a portion. The table has roughly 77,000 clones, 67% seen once. Sequenced: PBMCs. These receptors were obtained from a woman aged 45-65 years in good health and CMV-seropositive. Each CDR3 is given with its conserved first and last residue. The D gene is left open where the match is weak. Some rows have no size entry. The others give once, few or many, or a class for an expanded clone.

cdr3_nt | cdr3_aa | v_call | cdr3_length | clone_size | j_call | d_call
TGTGCCACCAGCAGTTTGTTGTCTAGCGGGGGGCGTTACAATGAGCAGTTCTTC | CATSSLLSSGGRYNEQFF | TRBV15 | 18 | - | TRBJ2-1 | TRBD2
TGTGCCAGCAGCTTCACGGGGGTCGGGGCCAACGTCCTGACTTTC | CASSFTGVGANVLTF | TRBV13 | 15 | - | TRBJ2-6 | -
TGTGCCATCACCACCGGGGGGATAGCCAAAAACATTCAGTACTTC | CAITTGGIAKNIQYF | TRBV6-1 | 15 | - | TRBJ2-4 | TRBD2
TGTGCCAGCAGCTTAGCCAAAACCGGGGAACTGTTTTTT | CASSLAKTGELFF | TRBV7-9 | 13 | few | TRBJ1-4 | -
TGTGCCAGCAGCAGGGTACGGACAGCCGGCGGAAACACCATATATTTT | CASSRVRTAGGNTIYF | TRBV21-1 | 16 | few | TRBJ1-3 | -
TGTGCCAGCAGCCGTCCCGGGACAGGAGGCACTGAAGCTTTCTTT | CASSRPGTGGTEAFF | TRBV11-2 | 15 | few | TRBJ1-1 | TRBD1
TGTGCCAGCAGCTTGGACAGGGGATTCTCTGGGGCCAACGTCCTGACTTTC | CASSLDRGFSGANVLTF | TRBV13 | 17 | - | TRBJ2-6 | TRBD1
TGTGCCATCAGTGGGACAGGGGAGGCGGGCGAGCAGTACTTC | CAISGTGEAGEQYF | TRBV10-3 | 14 | few | TRBJ2-7 | TRBD1
TGCGCCAGCAGCCAAGAAGGTCAGCGGGGATCCTACAATGAGCAGTTCTTC | CASSQEGQRGSYNEQFF | TRBV4-1 | 17 | - | TRBJ2-1 | TRBD2
TGTGCCAGCAGCTACGGAGGGGTGGGGGAGGAGACCCAGTACTTC | CASSYGGVGEETQYF | TRBV9 | 15 | - | TRBJ2-5 | -
TGTGCCAGCAGCCAAGCGGCGGGGTCAGGACGGGCGGACACCATATATTTT | CASSQAAGSGRADTIYF | TRBV4-2 | 17 | - | TRBJ1-3 | -
TGTGCCAGCAGCTCGGGGCGGGGGGGCATAGATACGCAGTATTTT | CASSSGRGGIDTQYF | TRBV11-1 | 15 | - | TRBJ2-3 | TRBD2
TGTGCCAGCAGCCGTGACAGGGGGACCGGGGAGCTGTTTTTT | CASSRDRGTGELFF | TRBV7-2 | 14 | once | TRBJ2-2 | TRBD1
TGTGCCAGCAGTGAAGCGCCGGAGCTGGTCTCTGGAAACACCATATATTTT | CASSEAPELVSGNTIYF | TRBV6-1 | 17 | - | TRBJ1-3 | -
TGTGCCAGCAGCTTACCCACTGGGGGCTTGTATGGCTACACCTTC | CASSLPTGGLYGYTF | TRBV7-2 | 15 | few | TRBJ1-2 | -
TGTGCCAGCAGTTACTCCAGGGCCCCCGTCCTGACTTTC | CASSYSRAPVLTF | TRBV6-6 | 13 | - | TRBJ2-6 | -
TGCGCCAGCAGCTTTTCTATGTACTCTGGAAACACCATATATTTT | CASSFSMYSGNTIYF | TRBV5-1 | 15 | few | TRBJ1-3 | -
TGTGCCAGTAAGGGACTCGGCATTACAGATACGCAGTATTTT | CASKGLGITDTQYF | TRBV19 | 14 | - | TRBJ2-3 | -
TGTGCCAGTAGTAGACCCGGGGACTCCTATAGCAATCAGCCCCAGCATTTT | CASSRPGDSYSNQPQHF | TRBV19 | 17 | - | TRBJ1-5 | -
TGCGCCAGCAGCCAAGTCCCAGAGGGCAATCAGCCCCAGCATTTT | CASSQVPEGNQPQHF | TRBV4-1 | 15 | few | TRBJ1-5 | -
TGTGCCAGCAGCTTAACGGGAGTAGACGGGGACACCATATATTTT | CASSLTGVDGDTIYF | TRBV7-2 | 15 | - | TRBJ1-3 | -
TGTGCCATCAGTGGAAGAGGGATCGGGGAGCAGTACTTC | CAISGRGIGEQYF | TRBV10-3 | 13 | - | TRBJ2-7 | -
TGTGCCAGCAGTTCGCCCAGGGGAATGGATACTGAAGCTTTCTTT | CASSSPRGMDTEAFF | TRBV27 | 15 | - | TRBJ1-1 | -
TGTGCCATCTCCCTTACAGGGGGCGCGTCAAATGAGCAGTTCTTC | CAISLTGGASNEQFF | TRBV28 | 15 | - | TRBJ2-1 | TRBD1
TGTGCCAGCAGCCAAAGCACTAGCGGGGGGGCCTACAATGAGCAGTTCTTC | CASSQSTSGGAYNEQFF | TRBV14 | 17 | - | TRBJ2-1 | TRBD2
TGCGCCAGCAGCTTGGTGGCAGGGCTGGGGCCCGGGGAGCTGTTTTTT | CASSLVAGLGPGELFF | TRBV5-1 | 16 | few | TRBJ2-2 | -
TGTGCCAGCAGCCCGGTTGGGGCCAACGTCCTGACTTTC | CASSPVGANVLTF | TRBV14 | 13 | - | TRBJ2-6 | -
TGTGCCAGCATCGAAGGGGGAGTTCAGCCCCAGCATTTT | CASIEGGVQPQHF | TRBV6-5 | 13 | - | TRBJ1-5 | -
TGTGCCAGCAGTTATAGCGGGGGGGCCTCCTACGAGCAGTACTTC | CASSYSGGASYEQYF | TRBV6-5 | 15 | - | TRBJ2-7 | TRBD2
TGTGCCACCTCGGGACACGTAGTACTAGCCAAAAACATTCAGTACTTC | CATSGHVVLAKNIQYF | TRBV10-3 | 16 | - | TRBJ2-4 | -
TGTGCCCCCAAAGGGGTCCAGGGGACCCAGTACTTC | CAPKGVQGTQYF | TRBV7-7 | 12 | - | TRBJ2-5 | -
TGCGCCAGCAGCCACCCCGGGGGGGACAGACCCTATGGCTACACCTTT | CASSHPGGDRPYGYTF | TRBV4-1 | 16 | - | TRBJ1-2 | TRBD1
TGTGCCAGCAGTGGTTACAGGGGGCCTGATTCACCCCTCCACTTT | CASSGYRGPDSPLHF | TRBV6-1 | 15 | - | TRBJ1-6 | TRBD1
TGTGCCAGCAGTCCCCCAGGGGGTGGCTACACCTTC | CASSPPGGGYTF | TRBV6-6 | 12 | - | TRBJ1-2 | TRBD1
TGTGCCAGCAGTGACCCCGGGGGGCCATCGAACACTGAAGCTTTCTTT | CASSDPGGPSNTEAFF | TRBV6-4 | 16 | - | TRBJ1-1 | -
TGTGCCAGCCGATACGCACCCACAGGGGATTCACCCCTCCACTTT | CASRYAPTGDSPLHF | TRBV6-5 | 15 | - | TRBJ1-6 | TRBD1
TGCGCCAGCAGCCAAGTGACAAGACCCTACGAGCAGTACTTC | CASSQVTRPYEQYF | TRBV4-1 | 14 | - | TRBJ2-7 | -
TGTGCCAGCAGCCGACGGACTAGCGGGGGCCAAGGGACCCAGTACTTC | CASSRRTSGGQGTQYF | TRBV11-3 | 16 | - | TRBJ2-5 | TRBD2
TGTGCCAGCAGGCGCAGGGCTAGCTATGGCTACACCTTC | CASRRRASYGYTF | TRBV28 | 13 | - | TRBJ1-2 | -
TGTGCCAGCAGCAAAACCCCCGAGGACAGGGCGGATGGCTACACCTTC | CASSKTPEDRADGYTF | TRBV5-6 | 16 | once | TRBJ1-2 | TRBD1
TGCGCCAGCAGCCGAGATTCCAATGAGCAGTTCTTC | CASSRDSNEQFF | TRBV5-1 | 12 | - | TRBJ2-1 | -
TGTGCCAGCAGCTTAGCCGCGAGGGGGGGCGAGCAGTACTTC | CASSLAARGGEQYF | TRBV7-9 | 14 | - | TRBJ2-7 | -
TGCGCCAGCAGTATCCCCGCTAGCGGGGGGGCGAATGAGCAGTTCTTC | CASSIPASGGANEQFF | TRBV4-1 | 16 | few | TRBJ2-1 | TRBD2
TGTGCCAGTAGGAGCACAGGGTGGAATTCACCCCTCCACTTT | CASRSTGWNSPLHF | TRBV19 | 14 | - | TRBJ1-6 | -
TGTGCCAGCAGCGTCGGTTCGGGCAATCAGCCCCAGCATTTT | CASSVGSGNQPQHF | TRBV9 | 14 | - | TRBJ1-5 | -
TGTGCCAGCAGCTACCCGGGACCGGAGGGTGATTCACCCCTCCACTTT | CASSYPGPEGDSPLHF | TRBV13 | 16 | - | TRBJ1-6 | -
TGTGCCAGCAGTACATCGGGACAGGGCAATCAGCCCCAGCATTTT | CASSTSGQGNQPQHF | TRBV28 | 15 | once | TRBJ1-5 | TRBD1
TGTGCCAGCAGCCATTATACAGAGAACACTGAAGCTTTCTTT | CASSHYTENTEAFF | TRBV27 | 14 | - | TRBJ1-1 | -
TGTGCCAGCAGCCCTTGGAGCAACCCTGGAAACACCATATATTTT | CASSPWSNPGNTIYF | TRBV9 | 15 | - | TRBJ1-3 | -